The 27 T cell receptor beta chains reported below all come from one sample, sequenced in a study of CD8 T cells in ankylosing spondylitis. Findings of the study overall: Among TCR beta sequences, a motif of several highly homologous variants appeared characteristic of ankylosing spondylitis blood.

Their antigen targets remain unknown. From the 5' RACE reads, TCRdb called clonotypes with MiXCR, one entry per CDR3 protein. The repertoire includes 750,000 to 850,000 distinct CDR3 sequences, 10% to 15% of them detected once, and approximately 0.46% sits in the top ten. Source material: blood, either unsorted or a sorted T cell fraction (not recorded which). The receptor set was obtained from a male donor with ankylosing spondylitis.

This clonotype was observed a handful of times. This rearrangement joins TRBV9 to TRBJ1-1; tentatively, D is TRBD1 (5 bases). V was cut by 0 bases and J by 1 base, with 10 bases left in between. This CDR3 is 15 amino acids long. Germline V CDR1 and CDR2: SGDLS, YYNGEE. CDR3 loop: CASSVGWGENTEAFF. Written as DNA, the CDR3 is TGTGCCAGCAGCGTAGGATGGGGGGAGAACACTGAAGCTTTCTTT.

The gene calls are TRBV6-5 and TRBJ2-1, with 13 nucleotides matching TRBD2. The V segment lost 4 bases and the J segment 8 bases; nucleotides outside the gene matches: 8. The germline gives CDR1 MNHEY, CDR2 SVGAGI. This CDR3 comprises 16 residues. The CDR3 nucleotides are TGTGCCAGCAGTTTGGACGGACTAGCGGGAGTCTATGAGCAGTTCTTC. This gives the protein CASSLDGLAGVYEQFF.

V is TRBV6-5 and J is TRBJ1-1; D ambiguous. Trimming shortened V by 2 bases and J by 0 bases, and 10 bases separated the two germline ends. The CDR3 runs 15 residues. Germline lookup yields CDR1 MNHEY and CDR2 SVGAGI. CDR3 in amino acids: CASSYPDVLNTEAFF. The CDR3 bases are TGTGCCAGCAGTTACCCGGACGTACTGAACACTGAAGCTTTCTTT.

The genes are TRBV7-2 and TRBJ2-7; a possible D gene is TRBD2 (6 bases). From germline, CDR1 is SGHTA and CDR2 FQGNSA. This CDR3 comprises 13 residues. V was cut by 4 bases and J by 7 bases, with 14 bases left in between. The CDR3 reads CASSYRLDREQYF. In DNA, the CDR3 is TGTGCCAGCAGCTACCGACTAGATCGTGAGCAGTACTTC.

The sample holds a few counts of this clonotype. The chain is built from TRBV4-3 and TRBJ2-1; D remains unclear. The CDR3 consists of 15 residues. Germline CDR1 reads LGHNA; CDR2 reads YSLEER. Between the trimmed V and J ends, which lost 0 bases and 1 base, there was a span of 7 bases. CDR3 DNA sequence: TGCGCCAGCAGCCAAGATTCGCGGTCCTACAATGAGCAGTTCTTC. Translation: CASSQDSRSYNEQFF.

This chain joins TRBV5-1 and TRBJ2-2; TRBD1 matches at 7 bases. Germline CDR1 reads SGHRS; CDR2 reads YFSETQ. The CDR3 runs to 16 residues. With V trimmed by 1 base and J by 0 bases, 3 bases remained unmatched. CDR3 protein: CASSLRDSANTGELFF. The DNA for the CDR3 is TGCGCCAGCAGCTTGCGGGACAGTGCGAACACCGGGGAGCTGTTTTTT.

This clonotype has just a few counts. V gene TRBV12-3 or TRBV12-4 combines with J gene TRBJ2-1; TRBD1 aligns across 12 bases. J was trimmed by 9 bases and V by 5 bases; bases with no gene match: 23. The CDR3 length is 20 residues. DNA of the CDR3: TGTGCCAGCAGTACCCTTTCGGGACAGGGGGCGATCGGGACCAGGGGTGAGCAGTTCTTC. The encoded protein is CASSTLSGQGAIGTRGEQFF.

This clonotype was counted many times. The V call is TRBV29-1, the J call TRBJ2-1, with 9 bases matching TRBD1. This CDR3 region has 13 residues. V lost 7 bases, J lost 9 bases, and 10 bases stayed unmatched. Germline CDR1 is SQVTM and CDR2 is ANQGSEA. In DNA, the CDR3 is TGCAGCGCAGAGGGACAGGGAAGGGCTGAGCAGTTCTTC. Translation: CSAEGQGRAEQFF.

V gene TRBV4-2 combines with J gene TRBJ1-2; D might be TRBD1 (6 bases). This CDR3 region has 16 residues. Germline V gene sequence: CDR1 LGHNA, CDR2 YNFKEQ. Trimming removed 6 bases from V and 2 bases from J, with 19 bases in between. Here the CDR3 DNA reads TGTGCCAGCAGACGAGCGGGACACGGGCCCAACTATGGCTACACCTTC. It is translated as CASRRAGHGPNYGYTF.

This clonotype was counted many times. The chain employs TRBV7-6 and TRBJ2-2, with D unclear. CDR1 and CDR2 from the germline V gene are SGHVS and FNYEAQ. This CDR3 contains 13 residues. The V end lost 1 base, the J end lost 7 bases, and 7 bases lay between the germline ends. The CDR3 loop reads CASSLVMDGELFF. DNA of the CDR3: TGTGCCAGCAGCTTAGTGATGGACGGGGAGCTGTTTTTT.

This clonotype was found many times. The chain joins TRBV29-1 to TRBJ2-5, with 9 bases that match TRBD1. The CDR3 spans 17 residues. The V gene's germline CDR1 is SQVTM and CDR2 ANQGSEA. V dropped 6 bases and J dropped 7; count of bases not matched to a gene: 21. CDR3 coding DNA: TGCAGCGTGGGCCGGGACAGGGAGGGCCAGGAATACGTGACCCAGTACTTC. The encoded protein is CSVGRDREGQEYVTQYF.

Only a few counts were recorded for this clonotype. This sequence joins TRBV20-1 and TRBJ2-4, with 8 nucleotides matching TRBD1. The CDR3 sequence is 13 residues long. Germline loops: CDR1 DFQATT, CDR2 SNEGSKA (reference sequence). The ends lost 8 bases at V and 3 bases at J; junction bases unmatched: 6. CDR3 bases: TGCAGTCTATCGGACAGGGTCAAAAACATTCAGTACTTC. Translated, it gives CSLSDRVKNIQYF.

The rearrangement uses TRBV4-3 and TRBJ2-7, with D unclear. V was pared by 1 base and J by 4 bases, with 11 bases between. The CDR3 consists of 14 residues. Germline-derived CDR1 and CDR2 are LGHNA and YSLEER. Here the CDR3 DNA reads TGCGCCAGCAGCCAAGCGGTGACACGATACGAGCAGTACTTC. Translating gives CASSQAVTRYEQYF.

The J gene is TRBJ2-3, the V gene TRBV7-2, with a weak D call TRBD2 (5 bases). CDR1 and CDR2 (germline): SGHTA, FQGNSA. V was shortened by 5 bases and J by 4 bases, with 19 bases between the two germline ends. CDR3 length equals 16 residues. The CDR3 region is CASSRAVFPGADTQYF. The CDR3 nucleotides read TGTGCCAGCAGCCGAGCGGTCTTCCCCGGGGCAGATACGCAGTATTTT.

The chain has TRBV7-2 and TRBJ2-7, with a tentative D call TRBD2 (5 bases). The CDR3 sequence is 15 residues long. Trimming pared 2 bases from V and 3 bases from J, leaving 14 bases between. Germline lookup yields CDR1 SGHTA and CDR2 FQGNSA. CDR3 nucleotides: TGTGCCAGCAGCTTAACGGGGTTGGGAATCTACGAGCAGTACTTC. Encoded protein: CASSLTGLGIYEQYF.

This clonotype was detected only a few times. The chain uses TRBV5-6 and TRBJ1-1; TRBD1 matches at 7 bases. Per the germline V gene, CDR1 is SGHDT and CDR2 is YYEEEE. This CDR3 has 14 residues. The junction had 5 bases not matched to a gene; V was cut back by 2 bases and J by 4 bases. CDR3 sequence reads: CASSLFQGVTEAFF. For the CDR3, the DNA is TGTGCCAGCAGCTTATTCCAGGGGGTCACTGAAGCTTTCTTT. The variable domain in full, with the rest retrieved from reference TRBV5-6 and TRBJ1-1, is DAGVTQSPTHLIKTRGQQVTLRCSPKSGHDTVSWYQQALGQGPQFIFQYYEEEERQRGNFPDRFSGHQFPNYSSELNVNALLLGDSALYLCASSLFQGVTEAFFGQGTRLTVV.

In this sample, this clonotype turned up many times. The CDR3 DNA sequence: TGCAGTGCCTGGCGGGACAGGGGACTTGAGCAGTACTTC. Translated, it gives CSAWRDRGLEQYF. The V and J genes are TRBV20-1 and TRBJ2-7, with 10 bases aligning to TRBD1. Germline trimming cut 6 bases from V and 7 bases from J; bases unmatched to any gene: 9. CDR1 is DFQATT, CDR2 SNEGSKA, per germline (reference sequence). The CDR3 totals 13 residues.

This clonotype was observed a handful of times. The chain joins TRBV5-6 to TRBJ1-5; TRBD1 matches 7 bases. There are 14 residues in the CDR3. The V gene's germline CDR1 is SGHDT and CDR2 YYEEEE. Losses at the gene ends were 3 bases for V and 4 bases for J; bases not matched to a gene: 4. The CDR3 here is CASSYGTENQPQHF. CDR3 coding DNA: TGTGCCAGCAGCTACGGGACAGAGAATCAGCCCCAGCATTTT.

The rearrangement joins TRBV18 to TRBJ2-1; D gene uncertain. CDR1 and CDR2 (germline): KGHSH, LQKENI. V was clipped by 5 bases and J by 0 bases, with 8 bases between them. The CDR3 totals 14 residues. The CDR3 DNA is TGTGCCAGCTCATACGCGAGCTCCTACAATGAGCAGTTCTTC. Residues: CASSYASSYNEQFF.

This clonotype has more than one count but fewer than ten. This chain uses TRBV15 with TRBJ1-5, with D possibly TRBD1 on 6 matching bases. The CDR3 has 13 amino acids. Trimming shortened V by 6 bases and J by 8 bases, and 14 bases separated the two germline ends. CDR1 and CDR2 (germline): LNHNV, YYDKDF (reference sequence). This CDR3 is CATRRGRGEPQHF. The CDR3 DNA is TGTGCCACCAGACGGGGGAGGGGGGAGCCCCAGCATTTT.

This clonotype has ten or more counts. The chain carries TRBV7-9 and TRBJ2-1; D call uncertain. V gave up 0 bases and J gave up 0 bases, with 9 bases separating them. The CDR3 consists of 16 residues. The germline gives CDR1 SEHNR, CDR2 FQNEAQ (reference sequence). CDR3 loop: CASSLALAGSYNEQFF. The CDR3 DNA follows: TGTGCCAGCAGCTTAGCGCTCGCCGGCTCCTACAATGAGCAGTTCTTC.

This clonotype turned up a few times. V gene TRBV10-3 combines with J gene TRBJ2-1, with D tentatively TRBD1 or TRBD2 (6 bases each). The CDR3 has 15 residues. V gave up 3 bases and J gave up 6 bases, with 15 bases separating them. From germline, CDR1 is ENHRY and CDR2 SYGVKD. CDR3 sequence reads: CAISDKGGLGNEQFF. The CDR3, as DNA: TGTGCCATCAGTGATAAAGGGGGGCTCGGCAATGAGCAGTTCTTC.

This clonotype has just a few counts. The chain combines TRBV6-5 with TRBJ1-5, with D unclear. CDR1 is MNHEY and CDR2 is SVGAGI in the germline V gene. The CDR3 covers 15 residues. The germline V and J ends were trimmed by 4 bases and 5 bases, with 15 bases remaining between them. In nucleotides, the CDR3 is TGTGCCAGCAGTTTACTCACGTCCGGGGATCAGCCCCAGCATTTT. It yields the protein CASSLLTSGDQPQHF.

In this sample, this clonotype turned up a few times. V is TRBV4-1 and J is TRBJ2-4; D possibly corresponds to TRBD1 (5 bases). Germline V lookup: CDR1 MGHRA, CDR2 YSYEKL. The CDR3 extends over 16 amino acids. Trimming took off 3 bases at V and 0 bases at J, with 12 bases between the two ends. The chain's CDR3 is CASSQVTGLAKNIQYF. As DNA, the CDR3 is TGCGCCAGCAGCCAGGTTACAGGTCTAGCCAAAAACATTCAGTACTTC.

The chain uses TRBV11-2 and TRBJ1-2; 7 nucleotides agree with TRBD1. The CDR3 extends over 14 amino acids. Germline assignment: CDR1 SGHAT and CDR2 FQNNGV. The ends lost 4 bases at V and 0 bases at J; junction bases unmatched: 2. CDR3 in amino acids: CASSWDRTNYGYTF. The DNA for the CDR3 is TGTGCCAGCAGCTGGGACAGAACTAACTATGGCTACACCTTC.

This clonotype has only a few counts. J is TRBJ2-1 and V is TRBV7-2; D possibly corresponds to TRBD2 (6 bases). V shed 5 bases and J shed 4 bases, with 15 bases lying between them. This CDR3 is 15 amino acids long. CDR1 SGHTA and CDR2 FQGNSA come from the germline V gene. The DNA for the CDR3 is TGTGCCAGCAGCCCACAACCTCGGGGGTACAATGAGCAGTTCTTC. Protein: CASSPQPRGYNEQFF.

Ten or more counts support this clonotype. The chain employs TRBV29-1 and TRBJ2-7; D is unclear. With 1 base removed from V and 1 base from J, the gap between germline ends came to 5 bases. CDR1 and CDR2 from the germline V gene are SQVTM and ANQGSEA. The CDR3 is 12 residues long. The CDR3 DNA follows: TGCAGCGTTGAAGCCACTTCCTACGAGCAGTACTTC. Protein product: CSVEATSYEQYF.